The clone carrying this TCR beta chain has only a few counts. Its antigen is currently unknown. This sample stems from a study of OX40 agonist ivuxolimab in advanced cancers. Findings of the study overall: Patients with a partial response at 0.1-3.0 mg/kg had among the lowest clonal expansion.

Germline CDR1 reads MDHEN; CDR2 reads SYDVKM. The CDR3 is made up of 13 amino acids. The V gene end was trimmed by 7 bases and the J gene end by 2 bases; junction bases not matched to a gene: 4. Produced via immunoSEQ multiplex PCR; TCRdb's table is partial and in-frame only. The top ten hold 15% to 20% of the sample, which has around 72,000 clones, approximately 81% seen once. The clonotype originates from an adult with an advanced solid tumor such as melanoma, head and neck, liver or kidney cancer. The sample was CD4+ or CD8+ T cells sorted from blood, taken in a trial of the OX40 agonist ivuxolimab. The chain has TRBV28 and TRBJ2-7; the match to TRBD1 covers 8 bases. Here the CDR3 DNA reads TGTGCCAGCATCGGACAGGGCCCCTACGAGCAGTACTTC. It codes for CASIGQGPYEQYF.